This T cell receptor beta chain came from a study of control samples from healthy donors and cancer patients. Produced via immunoSEQ multiplex PCR; TCRdb's table is partial and in-frame only. In the table there are roughly 59,000 clones, roughly 90% of which are singletons. The sample taken for sequencing was PBMCs. This clonotype was sampled from a man aged 35 to 55 with colorectal cancer.

The CDR3 nucleotides are TGTGCCAGCAGACACCGGGAAACCGAGCAGTACTTC. Protein sequence: CASRHRETEQYF. The rearrangement links TRBV3-1 (or the pseudogene TRBV3-2) to TRBJ2-7; weak D call: TRBD2 (5 bases). The CDR3 totals 12 residues. V gave up 6 bases and J gave up 6 bases, with 12 bases separating them. Germline V CDR1 and CDR2: LGHDT, YNNKEL (reference sequence).